Described below is a single T cell receptor beta chain sequence and its context. This clonotype has a count of ten or more. The antigen this receptor binds is unknown. No base quality values were provided; no much bigger clone lies one nucleotide off. The library was obtained by 5' RACE. Sequencing was performed on a NextSeq 500. The TCR library protocol attached a unique molecular identifier to each TCR cDNA molecule to allow correction of PCR and sequencing errors. The paper's processing steps were these. Decombinator tools were used for TCR identification, UMI-based error correction and CDR3 extraction. Expanded TCRs were defined as those above a frequency of 2 per 1,000, corresponding to the top 1% of the tumor frequency distribution. Renyi diversity was computed with the R vegan package after each repertoire had been subsampled 100 times to 5,000 TCRs. CDR3 similarity networks were built from amino acid triplet string-kernel similarity, connecting CDR3s with pairwise similarity above 0.82. TCRdb itself trimmed the public reads at Q25 with fastp, ran MiXCR and retained productive beta chains. Merged by CDR3 protein, the rows form single entries marked with the most common genes and DNA. TCRdb's processing, not the study's, gives the V and J calls here. For this sample the table gives approximately 39,000 distinct CDR3 sequences, of which just over 7.5% were detected only once. Of the sample, 8.5% to 10% falls within the top ten clones.

The data derive from a study of spatial heterogeneity in lung cancer (dated by TCRdb to about 2019). The study in broad terms: Donors were 65 to 85 patients with early-stage, untreated non-small cell lung cancer from the lung TRACERx cohort. In the raw uncorrected reads, each unique combination of TCR and UMI appeared on average more than ten times. More beta-chain than alpha-chain transcripts were consistently detected, likely reflecting higher beta-chain transcript abundance. In non-small cell lung cancer, the study quantitatively compared TCR alpha and beta repertoires across several tumor regions, matched nontumor lung, and blood. Both alpha and beta chains were TCR-sequenced in about 240 tumor regions, approximately 64 matched nontumor lung samples and more than 50 PBMC samples obtained at surgery. Follow-up PBMC samples were sequenced whenever available, with a median time to follow-up of around two years after resection. TCR repertoire features were related to nonsynonymous mutation counts determined by whole-exome sequencing of tumor tissue.

Overall study outcomes, separate from this receptor: Ubiquitous expanded tumor TCRs showed up in blood more often at tumor resection than at routine follow-up. Only roughly 13 patients were included in the comparisons of baseline and follow-up blood repertoires. Confirming at a functional level the hypothesis that regional TCRs recognize regional mutations was considered to require additional single-cell paired TCR alpha and beta sequencing.

The time point label, read with the paper, signifies: blood at routine non-recurrence follow-up after resection. TCR sequencing used whole RNA extracted from tumor and nontumor lung tissue, or from cryopreserved PBMC samples, without cell sorting. Patients were selected for TCR sequencing only if sufficient RNA was available from at least two tumor regions. The germline V gene gives CDR1 as MNHNS and CDR2 as SASEGT. The CDR3 covers 13 residues, taking in both the cysteine and the phenylalanine. Solely the CDR3 DNA is kept, with 39 bases framed from the first base. V and J lose 8 bases and 0 bases, and a span of 7 bases separates them.

Source: PBMCs, taken at follow-up. Recombination joined TRBV6-1 with TRBJ2-2; no D gene call is confident. This sequence was found in a male donor with early-stage non-small cell lung cancer. This receptor carries the CDR3 CASLIANTGELFF. The bases read TGTGCCAGCCTCATAGCGAACACCGGGGAGCTGTTTTTT.